A selection of T cell receptor beta chains follows, all from one sample in a study of T cells after yellow fever vaccination. Each CDR3 protein gets one entry after TCRdb re-called the 5' RACE reads with MiXCR. Of more than 350,000 distinct CDR3 sequences in the sample, around a tenth are singletons; the top ten hold about 17%. Here the sequenced sample was PBMCs, taken on the day of the first yellow fever vaccination. The receptor source for this set is a man between 18 and 29 years old who received the YFV17D yellow fever vaccine. Both conserved end residues are part of each CDR3. Each record gives: clone size, D gene, V gene, J gene, CDR3 DNA, CDR3 protein. D genes are given only for firm matches. Size values are once, few and many counts, or a class for expanded clones, and some rows have none.

size: few; D: TRBD1; V: TRBV5-1; J: TRBJ1-1; DNA: TGCGCCAGCAGCGAACAGGGGATGAACACTGAAGCTTTCTTT; CDR3: CASSEQGMNTEAFF
size: once; D: TRBD2; V: TRBV4-3; J: TRBJ2-1; DNA: TGCGCCAGCAGCCGCGGCGGGGGGCTCAATAAGCAGTTCTTC; CDR3: CASSRGGGLNKQFF
size: NA; D: TRBD1; V: TRBV6-1; J: TRBJ2-7; DNA: TGTGCCAGCCAATCGACAGGGGGCGGCGAGCAGTACTTC; CDR3: CASQSTGGGEQYF
size: few; D: NA; V: TRBV6-2/TRBV6-3; J: TRBJ2-1; DNA: TGTGCCAGCAGGCGAGGGGGAACTCTATACAATGAGCAGTTCTTC; CDR3: CASRRGGTLYNEQFF
size: NA; D: NA; V: TRBV11-2; J: TRBJ2-3; DNA: TGTGCCAGCAGCTTAAATACAGGCATTAGCACAGATACGCAGTATTTT; CDR3: CASSLNTGISTDTQYF
size: few; D: TRBD2; V: TRBV15; J: TRBJ2-3; DNA: TGTGCCACCAGCAATAGCGGGGGGGTCGTCTATAGCACAGATACGCAGTATTTT; CDR3: CATSNSGGVVYSTDTQYF
size: NA; D: NA; V: TRBV4-3; J: TRBJ1-4; DNA: TGCGCCAGCAGCCAAGAAGAGAGCCTCCATCTGTTTTTT; CDR3: CASSQEESLHLFF
size: many; D: NA; V: TRBV6-2/TRBV6-3; J: TRBJ2-1; DNA: TGTGCCAGCAGCTTATCCTACAATGAGCAGTTCTTC; CDR3: CASSLSYNEQFF
size: few; D: NA; V: TRBV7-2; J: TRBJ2-7; DNA: TGTGCCAGCAGCTCCGCGGTGTACGAGCAGTACTTC; CDR3: CASSSAVYEQYF
size: few; D: TRBD2; V: TRBV4-2; J: TRBJ2-3; DNA: TGTGCCAGCCGCCGGCGGGGACTAGCGGGGGGCCGGGGAGATACGCAGTATTTT; CDR3: CASRRRGLAGGRGDTQYF
size: NA; D: NA; V: TRBV11-2; J: TRBJ2-1; DNA: TGTGCCAGCGGGGACGGTGAGCAGTTCTTC; CDR3: CASGDGEQFF
size: few; D: NA; V: TRBV28; J: TRBJ1-4; DNA: TGTGCCAGCAGTCCCCCGATAGGGCCTAATGAAAAACTGTTTTTT; CDR3: CASSPPIGPNEKLFF
size: NA; D: NA; V: TRBV12-5; J: TRBJ2-5; DNA: TGTGCTAGTGGTATGGCCCCCCAAGAGACCCAGTACTTC; CDR3: CASGMAPQETQYF
size: NA; D: TRBD2; V: TRBV7-9; J: TRBJ2-1; DNA: TGTGCCAGCAGCTCCGAACTAGCGGGAAATGAGCAGTTCTTC; CDR3: CASSSELAGNEQFF
size: NA; D: NA; V: TRBV7-2; J: TRBJ2-2; DNA: TGTGCCAGCAGCTTAAATCCGGCGACGAACACCGGGGAGCTGTTTTTT; CDR3: CASSLNPATNTGELFF
size: NA; D: NA; V: TRBV20-1; J: TRBJ1-6; DNA: TGCAGTGCCGCGTCAGTGCATTCACCCCTCCACTTT; CDR3: CSAASVHSPLHF
size: NA; D: NA; V: TRBV20-1; J: TRBJ1-4; DNA: TGCAGTGCTAGAGATCTGTCCTCTCCCAGAGGGGGGGAAAAACTGTTTTTT; CDR3: CSARDLSSPRGGEKLFF
size: few; D: NA; V: TRBV9; J: TRBJ2-1; DNA: TGTGCCAGCAGCGCCCAGGGGAACCCCTACAATGAGCAGTTCTTC; CDR3: CASSAQGNPYNEQFF
size: NA; D: NA; V: TRBV7-8; J: TRBJ2-1; DNA: TGTGCCAGCACCACAGCCAGGGGTGAGCAGTTCTTC; CDR3: CASTTARGEQFF
size: NA; D: NA; V: TRBV5-1; J: TRBJ2-7; DNA: TGCGCCAGCAGCTCCTCTCAAGGGTACGAGCAGTACTTC; CDR3: CASSSSQGYEQYF
size: few; D: NA; V: TRBV5-1; J: TRBJ2-2; DNA: TGCGCCAGCAGCTTGGTAACGGCAGGGACCGGGGAGCTGTTTTTT; CDR3: CASSLVTAGTGELFF
size: NA; D: TRBD1; V: TRBV29-1; J: TRBJ2-5; DNA: TGCAGCGCCACCGTGGGACAGGGGACGTGGACCCAGTACTTC; CDR3: CSATVGQGTWTQYF
size: many; D: TRBD2; V: TRBV5-1; J: TRBJ2-5; DNA: TGCGCCAGCACCCCTAGCGGGGGGGGAATCGGAGAGACCCAGTACTTC; CDR3: CASTPSGGGIGETQYF
size: NA; D: NA; V: TRBV11-2; J: TRBJ1-3; DNA: TGTGCCAGCAGCTTATATCATTCAAGGGTAATTCCTGGAAACACCATATATTTT; CDR3: CASSLYHSRVIPGNTIYF
size: few; D: NA; V: TRBV6-2/TRBV6-3; J: TRBJ2-1; DNA: TGTGCCAGCAGTGGGACCGGGACCCCAGGGTATGAGCAGTTCTTC; CDR3: CASSGTGTPGYEQFF
size: few; D: NA; V: TRBV12-3/TRBV12-4; J: TRBJ1-4; DNA: TGTGCCAGCAGGCGGGACCGCCCAGGGGAAAAACTGTTTTTT; CDR3: CASRRDRPGEKLFF
size: NA; D: TRBD2; V: TRBV27; J: TRBJ2-5; DNA: TGTGCCAGCACCGCCCTAGCGGGGTTCCCCCACCAAGAGACCCAGTACTTC; CDR3: CASTALAGFPHQETQYF
size: many; D: NA; V: TRBV20-1; J: TRBJ1-2; DNA: TGCAGTGCTAGAGTCCCCAGGGAGGACTACTATGGCTACACCTTC; CDR3: CSARVPREDYYGYTF
size: many; D: TRBD2; V: TRBV29-1; J: TRBJ2-5; DNA: TGCAGCGAGCGGCAGCGGGGGAAAGAGACCCAGTACTTC; CDR3: CSERQRGKETQYF
size: NA; D: NA; V: TRBV14; J: TRBJ1-4; DNA: TGTGCCAGCAGCCCCTATCCAGGGCGGGAAAAACTGTTTTTT; CDR3: CASSPYPGREKLFF
size: few; D: NA; V: TRBV3-1; J: TRBJ2-2; DNA: TGTGCCAGCAGCCCGGGGACTCTCCCCGGGGAGCTGTTTTTT; CDR3: CASSPGTLPGELFF
size: many; D: NA; V: TRBV6-5; J: TRBJ1-6; DNA: TGTGCCAGCACCCCCGCCGGGACCTGGGGACAATCACCCCTCCACTTT; CDR3: CASTPAGTWGQSPLHF
size: few; D: TRBD2; V: TRBV10-3; J: TRBJ2-1; DNA: TGTGCCATCAGTCCCACTTATGGACTAGTGTCGGTTGAGCAGTTCTTC; CDR3: CAISPTYGLVSVEQFF
size: NA; D: NA; V: TRBV5-6; J: TRBJ2-7; DNA: TGTGCCAGCGAAGGCTTAGGCGAGCAGTACTTC; CDR3: CASEGLGEQYF
size: NA; D: TRBD1; V: TRBV6-5; J: TRBJ1-4; DNA: TGTGCCAGCAGTAACCGGGACAGCGTTAATGAAAAACTGTTTTTT; CDR3: CASSNRDSVNEKLFF
size: NA; D: NA; V: TRBV29-1; J: TRBJ2-5; DNA: TGCAGCGTGAGACAGGTTCTTCAAGAGACCCAGTACTTC; CDR3: CSVRQVLQETQYF
size: NA; D: TRBD1; V: TRBV10-2; J: TRBJ1-5; DNA: TGCGCCAGCAGTGAGTACCCTTCGACAGGGCTATATAGCAATCAGCCCCAGCATTTT; CDR3: CASSEYPSTGLYSNQPQHF
size: few; D: NA; V: TRBV28; J: TRBJ2-3; DNA: TGTGCCAGCAGTTGGCGGGACACAGATACGCAGTATTTT; CDR3: CASSWRDTDTQYF
size: few; D: NA; V: TRBV6-6; J: TRBJ1-2; DNA: TGTGCCAGCAGTGAATCGAATGGCTACACCTTC; CDR3: CASSESNGYTF
size: few; D: NA; V: TRBV2; J: TRBJ1-2; DNA: TGTGCCAGCAGCGACAGGACAGCTAACTATGGCTACACCTTC; CDR3: CASSDRTANYGYTF
size: few; D: NA; V: TRBV7-2; J: TRBJ1-5; DNA: TGTGCCAGCAGCTTAGCAGGGGCTCTGAGGCAGCCCCAGCATTTT; CDR3: CASSLAGALRQPQHF
size: few; D: NA; V: TRBV20-1; J: TRBJ1-1; DNA: TGCAGTGCTGTGGACGGCTCGAACACTGAAGCTTTCTTT; CDR3: CSAVDGSNTEAFF
size: few; D: NA; V: TRBV12-3/TRBV12-4; J: TRBJ1-4; DNA: TGTGCCAGCAGCGGCTCCGCGGAAAAACTGTTTTTT; CDR3: CASSGSAEKLFF
size: few; D: NA; V: TRBV29-1; J: TRBJ1-4; DNA: TGCAGCGTTGAAGTTCAGACTCTTAATGAAAAACTGTTTTTT; CDR3: CSVEVQTLNEKLFF
size: NA; D: NA; V: TRBV5-4; J: TRBJ2-3; DNA: TGTGCCAGCAGCAGGAAGGTCCCAGATACGCAGTATTTT; CDR3: CASSRKVPDTQYF
size: few; D: NA; V: TRBV15; J: TRBJ1-5; DNA: TGTGCCACCAGCCCTACCGGGCATCAGCCCCAGCATTTT; CDR3: CATSPTGHQPQHF
size: many; D: NA; V: TRBV12-3/TRBV12-4; J: TRBJ1-1; DNA: TGTGCCAGCAGGTTGACAGCGAACACTGAAGCTTTCTTT; CDR3: CASRLTANTEAFF
size: few; D: NA; V: TRBV7-8; J: TRBJ1-3; DNA: TGTGCCAGCAGCTTAGACAACTCTGGAAACACCATATATTTT; CDR3: CASSLDNSGNTIYF
size: NA; D: NA; V: TRBV11-2; J: TRBJ2-2; DNA: TGTGCCAGCAGCTTAGGGGGGTCGCGGGAGCTGTTTTTT; CDR3: CASSLGGSRELFF
size: few; D: TRBD1; V: TRBV5-5; J: TRBJ2-5; DNA: TGTGCCAGCAGCTTCCAGGGACAGCAAGAGACCCAGTACTTC; CDR3: CASSFQGQQETQYF
size: few; D: NA; V: TRBV15; J: TRBJ2-3; DNA: TGTGCCACCAGCAGAGATCTTAGACGGGTCGATACGCAGTATTTT; CDR3: CATSRDLRRVDTQYF
size: NA; D: TRBD1; V: TRBV6-6; J: TRBJ1-2; DNA: TGTGCCAGCAAAACAGGGGCGGCGGGGGGCTACACCTTC; CDR3: CASKTGAAGGYTF